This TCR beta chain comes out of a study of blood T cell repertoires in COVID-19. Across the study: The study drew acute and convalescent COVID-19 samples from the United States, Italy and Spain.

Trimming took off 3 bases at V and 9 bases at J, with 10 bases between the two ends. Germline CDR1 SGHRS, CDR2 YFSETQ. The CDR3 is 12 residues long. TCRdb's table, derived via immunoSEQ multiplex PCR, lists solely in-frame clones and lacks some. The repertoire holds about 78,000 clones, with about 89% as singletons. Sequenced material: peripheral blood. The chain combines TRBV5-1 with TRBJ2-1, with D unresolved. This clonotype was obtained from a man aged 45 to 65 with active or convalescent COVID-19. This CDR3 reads CASSSQYGEQFF. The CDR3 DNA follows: TGCGCCAGCAGCTCTCAGTATGGTGAGCAGTTCTTC.